Listed here is a single T cell receptor (beta chain). These data originate in a study of shared clonotypes between healthy human individuals. Naive-designated CD8 cells lacked CD45RO, were positively enriched for CCR7, and omitted terminally differentiated effector memory CD45RA+ cells. TCRdb's table, derived via immunoSEQ multiplex PCR, lists solely in-frame clones and lacks some. Found here are millions of clones, about 95% of them singletons; the top ten hold roughly 1%. The CDR3 loop spans 14 amino acids. Looked up from germline, CDR1 is SEHNR and CDR2 is FQNEAQ (reference sequence). Deletions cut 1 base from V and 2 bases from J, with 6 bases between.

The sequencing sample was made of naive CD8+ T cells sorted from blood. This chain uses TRBV7-9 with TRBJ1-5; no clear D gene. The sequence came from a man aged 18 to 29 in good health. Written as DNA, the CDR3 is TGTGCCAGCAGCTTAGGTTCTGGCAATCAGCCCCAGCATTTT. Encoded protein: CASSLGSGNQPQHF.